The next 9 T cell receptor beta chains were all read from a single sample in a study of cytomegalovirus exposure and HLA in healthy donors. This PCR relied on a set of 60 Vbeta primers and 13 Jbeta primers. Only in-frame clones appear in the TCRdb table, and some are missing; sequencing was by immunoSEQ multiplex PCR. This table has 130,000 to 150,000 clones, about four fifths appearing once. The sequenced sample consisted of PBMCs. The receptor source for this set is a man aged 25 to 40 in good health and CMV-seronegative.

The chain combines TRBV11-3 with TRBJ1-2, with 7 bases lining up with TRBD1. The V and J ends lost 5 bases and 3 bases, in that order; junction bases with no gene match: 9. This CDR3 is 15 amino acids long. Germline CDR1 is SGHNT and CDR2 is YENEEA. The CDR3 is CASSPRAGGYYGYTF. The CDR3, as DNA: TGTGCCAGCAGCCCCCGAGCAGGGGGATACTATGGCTACACCTTC.

This chain links TRBV15 with TRBJ1-3, with 10 bases that match TRBD1. CDR1 is LNHNV, CDR2 YYDKDF, per germline (reference sequence). The CDR3 totals 20 residues. V gave up 1 base and J gave up 2 bases; unmatched junction bases: 14. CDR3 residues: CATSRGGQGKSLRPGNTIYF. The CDR3 nucleotides are TGTGCCACCAGCAGAGGGGGACAGGGGAAATCCTTGCGTCCTGGAAACACCATATATTTT.

The V gene is TRBV28, the J gene TRBJ1-6; D remains unclear. Germline lookup yields CDR1 MDHEN and CDR2 SYDVKM. The CDR3 covers 13 residues. V lost 7 bases to trimming and J lost 2 bases, with 6 bases between them. The CDR3 sequence: CASTFPYNSPLHF. CDR3 in DNA: TGTGCCAGCACCTTCCCCTATAATTCACCCCTCCACTTT.

The chain is built from TRBV28 and TRBJ1-4; tentative D call: TRBD1 (5 bases). The length of the CDR3 is 15 residues. V was cut by 2 bases and J by 4 bases, with 11 bases left in between. Germline-derived CDR1 and CDR2 are MDHEN and SYDVKM. The CDR3 nucleotides read TGTGCCAGCAGTTTAGGGGGGGGGTTTAATGAAAAACTGTTTTTT. The encoded protein is CASSLGGGFNEKLFF. The variable domain in full, completed from reference TRBV28 and TRBJ1-4, reads DVKVTQSSRYLVKRTGEKVFLECVQDMDHENMFWYRQDPGLGLRLIYFSYDVKMKEKGDIPEGYSVSREKKERFSLILESASTNQTSMYLCASSLGGGFNEKLFFGSGTQLSVL.

A note on this clone: The sample carries other DNA sequences with the same CDR3. V is TRBV6-1 and J is TRBJ2-1; TRBD1 aligns across 9 bases. CDR3 length: 15 residues. After removal of 5 bases from V and 4 bases from J, the junction contained 6 bases not matched to a gene. Germline V gene lookup returns CDR1 MNHNS and CDR2 SASEGT. The CDR3 nucleotides are TGTGCCAGCAGTAGGGGACAGGGCCCATACAATGAGCAGTTCTTC. Translating gives CASSRGQGPYNEQFF.

The gene calls are TRBV5-1 and TRBJ2-5, with a possible D match to TRBD1 (5 bases). In germline, CDR1 is SGHRS, CDR2 YFSETQ. The CDR3 is 13 residues long. Trimming left V 5 bases short and J 9 bases short, with 17 bases between. CDR3 bases: TGCGCCAGCAGTTGGCAGCCCGAAGGGGCCCAGTACTTC. Translation: CASSWQPEGAQYF.

V and J are TRBV6-5 and TRBJ2-7; D perhaps matches TRBD2 (6 bases). The CDR3 extends over 13 amino acids. Germline assignment: CDR1 MNHEY and CDR2 SVGAGI. Trimming removed 6 bases at V and 3 bases at J, with 12 bases between. The DNA of the CDR3 is TGTGCCAGCAGCGGGACTTTTCGCTACGAGCAGTACTTC. Amino acids: CASSGTFRYEQYF.

V gene TRBV5-4 combines with J gene TRBJ2-3; tentatively, D is TRBD2 (6 bases). CDR1 is SGHNT, CDR2 YYREEE, per germline (reference sequence). The CDR3 is made up of 15 amino acids. The ends were cut back, 1 base at V and 5 bases at J, with 14 bases in the middle. CDR3 sequence: CASSLSLRGKDTQYF. The CDR3 DNA follows: TGTGCCAGCAGCTTGTCTCTACGGGGGAAAGATACGCAGTATTTT. Supplemented by reference TRBV5-4 and TRBJ2-3, the full variable domain reads ETGVTQSPTHLIKTRGQQVTLRCSSQSGHNTVSWYQQALGQGPQFIFQYYREEENGRGNFPPRFSGLQFPNYSSELNVNALELDDSALYLCASSLSLRGKDTQYFGPGTRLTVL.

This rearrangement joins TRBV19 to TRBJ2-3; 9 bases map to TRBD1. Germline V gene data show CDR1 as LNHDA and CDR2 as SQIVND (reference sequence). With V trimmed by 6 bases and J by 0 bases, 7 bases remained unmatched. The CDR3 consists of 16 residues. CDR3 coding DNA: TGTGCCAGTAGGCAGACAGGGGGATATAGCACAGATACGCAGTATTTT. It translates to CASRQTGGYSTDTQYF.